This TCR beta chain was captured by sequencing in a study of CD8+CD57+ T cells in acquired aplastic anemia. Findings and caveats of the study: Patients and healthy controls showed no significant CD8+ Simpson's diversity difference. Some 27 CD8+ CDR3 sequences were shared between patients and controls.

This clonotype was seen ten or more times. The antigen is undetermined. CDR3 length: 12 residues. V was cut by 4 bases and J by 4 bases, with 5 bases left in between. The germline V gene encodes CDR1 SEHNR and CDR2 FQNEAQ (reference sequence). Template material for TCR beta VDJ and CDR3 profiling consisted of genomic DNA. TCRdb reprocessed the reads with MiXCR, giving one entry per CDR3 protein. The repertoire holds 250,000 or so distinct CDR3 sequences, 45% to 50% seen once, with over 7.5% in the top ten. Patients chosen for sequencing had shown CD8+CD57+ cell expansion by flow cytometry. This chain joins TRBV7-9 and TRBJ1-5; D unclear. The specimen sequenced was sorted CD4+, CD8+, or CD8+CD57+ T cells (not recorded which) from PBMCs. The TCR sequence derives from a human donor with aplastic anemia. CDR3 in DNA: TGTGCCAGCAGCTACGATAATCAGCCCCAGCATTTT. This translates into CASSYDNQPQHF. The full variable domain, in which reference TRBV7-9 and TRBJ1-5 provide the parts outside the CDR3, is DTGVSQNPRHKITKRGQNVTFRCDPISEHNRLYWYRQTLGQGPEFLTYFQNEAQLEKSRLLSDRFSAERPKGSFSTLEIQRTEQGDSAMYLCASSYDNQPQHFGDGTRLSIL.